What follows are 19 T cell receptor beta chains derived from one specimen sequenced in a study of blood T cell repertoires in COVID-19. Assay: immunoSEQ multiplex PCR; the TCRdb copy retains only in-frame clones and omits some. There are 150,000 to 200,000 clones in the sample; approximately 86% occur only once, and less than 3.5% lies in the top ten. Sequenced input: peripheral blood. These receptors were obtained from a man between 70 and 80 years old with acute or convalescent COVID-19.

The chain is built from TRBV7-9 and TRBJ2-7, with D hard to call. The V end was cut by 1 base, the J end by 5 bases, with 6 bases between. The CDR3 loop spans 12 amino acids. Germline V gene lookup returns CDR1 SEHNR and CDR2 FQNEAQ (reference sequence). CDR3 nucleotides: TGTGCCAGCAGCTTAGGCGGCCACGAGCAGTACTTC. Translating it yields CASSLGGHEQYF.

This clone was observed a handful of times. CDR3 amino acids: CASSFLTPTDGYTF. As DNA, the CDR3 is TGTGCCAGCAGTTTCTTAACTCCCACGGATGGCTACACCTTC. The chain employs TRBV28 and TRBJ1-2; D gene uncertain. V was shortened by 3 bases and J by 6 bases, with 14 bases between the two germline ends. This CDR3 has 14 residues. Germline CDR1 MDHEN, CDR2 SYDVKM.

In DNA form, the CDR3 reads TGTGCCAGTAGCACTTTGGACAGGGGGGGAGATACGCAGTATTTT. This translates into CASSTLDRGGDTQYF. This rearrangement joins TRBV19 to TRBJ2-3; 10 positions agree with TRBD1. V was pared by 6 bases and J by 5 bases, with 8 bases of the junction left unmatched. This CDR3 comprises 15 residues. From germline, CDR1 is LNHDA and CDR2 SQIVND (reference sequence).

The J gene is TRBJ2-6, the V gene TRBV4-3, with D tentatively TRBD2 (6 bases). The CDR3 is 17 amino acids. Deletions cut 2 bases from V and 4 bases from J, with 15 bases between. Germline CDR1 is LGHNA and CDR2 is YSLEER. The DNA of the CDR3 is TGCGCCAGCAGCCAACGCCCTGCGGGAACCGGGGCCAACGTCCTGACTTTC. Its protein product is CASSQRPAGTGANVLTF.

The chain couples TRBV5-1 to TRBJ2-7, with 12 bases fitting TRBD2. Trimming took 4 bases from V and 2 from J; bases not matched to a gene: 4. The length of the CDR3 is 15 residues. Germline loops: CDR1 SGHRS, CDR2 YFSETQ. This CDR3 is CASSTASGGAYEQYF. CDR3 in DNA: TGCGCCAGCAGCACCGCTAGCGGGGGGGCCTACGAGCAGTACTTC.

The rearrangement links TRBV6-5 to TRBJ2-5; TRBD1 agrees at 7 bases. The CDR3 is made up of 15 amino acids. Per germline, CDR1 MNHEY and CDR2 SVGAGI. Trimming cost V 8 bases and J 1 base; bases outside gene matches: 10. For the CDR3, the DNA is TGTGCCAGCCTAAAGGGACAGAGCTCCCAAGAGACCCAGTACTTC. Translation: CASLKGQSSQETQYF.

The J gene is TRBJ2-1, the V gene TRBV19; D perhaps matches TRBD2 (6 bases). V dropped 6 bases and J dropped 8 bases, with 14 bases sitting between them. This CDR3 spans 13 amino acids. The V gene's germline CDR1 is LNHDA and CDR2 SQIVND (reference sequence). The CDR3 DNA reads as TGTGCCAGTAGCCAGCCGGGAGTATATGAGCAGTTCTTC. Translating it yields CASSQPGVYEQFF.

This chain connects TRBV27 to TRBJ1-5; weak D call: TRBD1 (5 bases). CDR3 size: 14 residues. CDR1 MNHEY and CDR2 SMNVEV come from the germline V gene (reference sequence). V was trimmed by 7 bases and J by 4 bases, leaving 14 bases between them. CDR3 nucleotide sequence: TGTGCCAGCAATCGGGCAGGGCCGAATCAGCCCCAGCATTTT. Translating it yields CASNRAGPNQPQHF.

The chain carries TRBV5-6 and TRBJ1-1, with D uncertain. Trimming took 4 bases from V and 0 from J, leaving 7 bases between them. Germline CDR1 reads SGHDT; CDR2 reads YYEEEE. CDR3 size: 13 residues. CDR3 region: CASSQDLNTEAFF. Here the CDR3 DNA reads TGTGCCAGCAGCCAAGACTTGAACACTGAAGCTTTCTTT.

The chain carries TRBV6-4 and TRBJ2-2; TRBD1 is a possible D gene (6 bases). The V end lost 8 bases, the J end lost 4 bases, and 17 bases lay between the germline ends. The CDR3 is 15 residues long. The germline V gene encodes CDR1 MRHNA and CDR2 SNTAGT. The CDR3 protein is CASPRRTDSTGELFF. In DNA form, the CDR3 reads TGTGCCAGCCCCCGGAGGACAGATTCCACCGGGGAGCTGTTTTTT.

The chain couples TRBV14 to TRBJ2-7; D is perhaps TRBD2 (5 bases). CDR1 is SGHDN and CDR2 is FVKESK in the germline V gene. This CDR3 has 12 residues. V gave up 4 bases and J gave up 7 bases, with 11 bases separating them. DNA of the CDR3: TGTGCCAGCAGCCCCTCGCCGGGGGAGCAGTACTTC. Amino acid sequence: CASSPSPGEQYF.

This chain joins TRBV5-3 and TRBJ2-3; D uncertain. TRBV5-3 is classed as an ORF, of uncertain function. The V and J ends lost 0 bases and 1 base respectively, with 6 bases between them. The CDR3 runs 14 residues. The CDR3 here is CARSLGYRTDTQYF. The CDR3 DNA sequence: TGTGCCAGAAGCTTGGGCTACCGCACAGATACGCAGTATTTT.

The chain couples TRBV7-2 to TRBJ2-7; 7 bases are a match to TRBD1. This CDR3 is 13 amino acids long. V shed 1 base, J shed 3 bases, and the junction held 0 bases outside the gene matches. Germline V gene lookup returns CDR1 SGHTA and CDR2 FQGNSA. The CDR3 DNA is TGTGCCAGCAGCTTAGGGGACAGCTACGAGCAGTACTTC. Translating it yields CASSLGDSYEQYF.

The V call is TRBV19, the J call TRBJ1-4; perhaps TRBD1 as D (6 bases). The V and J ends lost 7 bases and 0 bases respectively, with 15 bases between them. This CDR3 has 16 amino acids. Per the germline V gene, CDR1 is LNHDA and CDR2 is SQIVND (reference sequence). CDR3 protein: CASKARGLATNEKLFF. The CDR3 DNA sequence: TGTGCCAGTAAGGCTAGGGGGTTAGCAACTAATGAAAAACTGTTTTTT.

The chain combines TRBV9 with TRBJ2-2; a possible D gene is TRBD1 (7 bases). The V and J ends lost 2 bases and 3 bases respectively, with 26 bases between them. The CDR3 is 20 residues long. CDR1 and CDR2 (germline): SGDLS, YYNGEE. The CDR3 reads CASSVYSDSHPRGDTGELFF. CDR3 sequence (DNA): TGTGCCAGCAGCGTCTACTCGGACAGTCACCCCAGGGGGGACACCGGGGAGCTGTTTTTT.

J is TRBJ2-1 and V is TRBV19; tentatively, D is TRBD2 (6 bases). The CDR3 runs 16 residues. The germline gives CDR1 LNHDA, CDR2 SQIVND (reference sequence). Trimming took off 5 bases at V and 0 bases at J, with 14 bases between the two ends. The CDR3 reads CASSYAGRYSYNEQFF. In DNA, the CDR3 is TGTGCCAGTAGTTACGCGGGGCGGTACTCCTACAATGAGCAGTTCTTC.

The rearrangement uses TRBV3-1 (or the pseudogene TRBV3-2) and TRBJ1-4; 7 bases agree with TRBD1. The germline V gene encodes CDR1 LGHDT and CDR2 YNNKEL (reference sequence). V was pared by 5 bases and J by 7 bases, with 7 bases of the junction left unmatched. This CDR3 region has 14 residues. CDR3 nucleotide sequence: TGTGCCAGCAGCTGGGGACAGTCTAGTGAAAAACTGTTTTTT. This sequence encodes CASSWGQSSEKLFF.

The chain recombines TRBV20-1 with TRBJ2-1; D gene uncertain. This CDR3 region has 10 residues. Germline lookup yields CDR1 DFQATT and CDR2 SNEGSKA (reference sequence). V lost 5 bases and J 8 bases, leaving 7 bases between the germline ends. CDR3 protein: CSALGDEQFF. The CDR3 DNA follows: TGCAGTGCTCTAGGCGATGAGCAGTTCTTC.

V gene TRBV6-2 or TRBV6-3 combines with J gene TRBJ2-7; D gene ambiguous. Germline loops: CDR1 MNHEY, CDR2 SVGEGT. V was trimmed by 4 bases and J by 0 bases, leaving 4 bases between them. This CDR3 comprises 12 residues. The CDR3 DNA sequence: TGTGCCAGCAGTTCCAGCTCCTACGAGCAGTACTTC. Translated: CASSSSSYEQYF.